The rows below give T cell receptor beta chains drawn from one sample of a study of OX40 agonist ivuxolimab in advanced cancers. Using immunoSEQ multiplex PCR, the repertoire was profiled, and TCRdb retains in-frame clones only, with some absent. The table lists about 69,000 clones, more than 85% of them singletons. The sequencing here drew on CD4+ or CD8+ T cells sorted from blood, taken in a trial of the OX40 agonist ivuxolimab. These receptors were taken from an adult with an advanced solid tumor such as melanoma, head and neck, liver or kidney cancer. Each CDR3 is given with its conserved first and last residue. A D gene is named only where the DNA matches it firmly. Some rows have no size entry. The others give once, few or many, or a class for an expanded clone.

>NA|TRBD1|TRBV7-9|TRBJ1-4
TGTGCCAGCAGCTTACCCCCCCCGACAGGGAGGGGTGTTGGTGAAAAACTGTTTTTT
CASSLPPPTGRGVGEKLFF
>NA|NA|TRBV6-1|TRBJ1-2
TGTGCCAGCAGCCTGTCTCAGGGGTTAAGTGGCTACACCTTC
CASSLSQGLSGYTF
>NA|NA|TRBV11-3|TRBJ2-1
TGTGCCAGCAGCACGGGGCCCTCCTACAATGAGCAGTTCTTC
CASSTGPSYNEQFF
>NA|NA|TRBV11-3|TRBJ2-1
TGTGCCAGCAGCGGAGGCAGGGCAGGGCCTTTCAATGAGCAGTTCTTC
CASSGGRAGPFNEQFF
>NA|NA|TRBV7-8|TRBJ1-2
TGTGCCAGCAGCTTAGGGCGTCGCTATGGCTACACCTTC
CASSLGRRYGYTF
>once|NA|TRBV19|TRBJ2-1
TGTGCCAGTAGTCCAGGGAGCAATGAGCAGTTCTTC
CASSPGSNEQFF
>NA|NA|TRBV6-5|TRBJ2-7
TGTGCCAGCGGAGGGGGCATCTACGAGCAGTACTTC
CASGGGIYEQYF
>NA|NA|TRBV6-5|TRBJ1-1
TGTGCCAGCAGTTACTCCACAGGGATGAACACTGAAGCTTTCTTT
CASSYSTGMNTEAFF
>once|TRBD2|TRBV9|TRBJ2-2
TGTGCCAGCAGCGTAGTAGGACTAGCGGGAGTAAATACCGGGGAGCTGTTTTTT
CASSVVGLAGVNTGELFF
>NA|NA|TRBV5-1|TRBJ1-1
TGCGCCAGCAGCTTGCCCTCGACTGAAGCTTTCTTT
CASSLPSTEAFF
>NA|TRBD2|TRBV9|TRBJ2-5
TGTGCCAGCAGCTACCGGGGTAGCGGGGAAGAGACCCAGTACTTC
CASSYRGSGEETQYF
>NA|NA|TRBV30|TRBJ2-6
TGTGCCTCGACAACAGGGCCTGGGGCCAACGTCCTGACTTTC
CASTTGPGANVLTF
>NA|NA|TRBV6-5|TRBJ2-3
TGTGCCAGCAGTTACTCGAAGGCGGGTCGTGATGATACGCAGTATTTT
CASSYSKAGRDDTQYF
>NA|NA|TRBV18|TRBJ2-1
TGTGCCAGCTCACCTCCCCGAGGGATCTCCTACAATGAGCAGTTCTTC
CASSPPRGISYNEQFF
>NA|NA|TRBV11-2|TRBJ2-1
TGTGCCAGCAGCTTCCTACTAGCAACCTACAATGAGCAGTTCTTC
CASSFLLATYNEQFF
>NA|TRBD1|TRBV7-9|TRBJ1-2
TGTGCCAGCAGTGACAGGGAAGTAGTGCATGGCTACACCTTC
CASSDREVVHGYTF
>NA|TRBD1|TRBV19|TRBJ2-7
TGTGCCAGTAGTATTCAGGGGGCGAAGGACGAGCAGTACTTC
CASSIQGAKDEQYF
>NA|NA|TRBV7-2|TRBJ1-5
TGTGCCAGCAGCCCATATAGCAATCAGCCCCAGCATTTT
CASSPYSNQPQHF
>NA|TRBD1|TRBV6-5|TRBJ1-2
TGTGCCAGCAGTTACACCGGGACAGGGGTAGGCTACACCTTC
CASSYTGTGVGYTF
>NA|TRBD1|TRBV7-2|TRBJ2-7
TGTGCCAGCAGCTTACTCCCAGGGGGTTCGTACGAGCAGTACTTC
CASSLLPGGSYEQYF